The clone carrying this T cell receptor beta chain occurred a few times. Its target is unknown. Indicated time point: peripheral blood 6 weeks after treatment start. This sample is part of a study of PD-L1 blockade in urothelial cancer. Overall study context: About 90% of the 29 patients were males with bladder-origin urothelial cancer. Prior chemotherapy ranged from 0 to 3 regimens per patient.

General study points: More expansion of tumor-associated blood clones, seen at 3 weeks, marked durable-benefit patients.

Produced via immunoSEQ multiplex PCR; TCRdb's table is partial and in-frame only. Here the sample spans about 76,000 clones, around 93% being singletons. The source material was PBMCs, sampled around atezolizumab (anti-PD-L1) treatment. The sequence was obtained from a woman aged 80 or older with urothelial cancer.

For the CDR3, the DNA is TGTGCCAGCAGCGTAGCTTGGGGGACAGGCAACACTGAAGCTTTCTTT. This sequence encodes CASSVAWGTGNTEAFF. The rearrangement links TRBV9 to TRBJ1-1, with 8 bases identical to TRBD1. Germline V gene sequence: CDR1 SGDLS, CDR2 YYNGEE. The CDR3 length is 16 residues. J gave up 2 bases and V 0 bases, and 6 bases lay outside the gene matches.